This entry describes one TCR beta chain. These data are taken from a study of cytomegalovirus exposure and HLA in healthy donors. PCR was performed using 60 Vbeta and 13 Jbeta primers. Data came from immunoSEQ multiplex PCR; TCRdb stores just in-frame clones and leaves some out. This sample has 180,000 or so clones, with roughly 87% found just once. The TCR comes from a middle-aged man in good health and CMV-seronegative. Sequenced: PBMCs.

CDR3 nucleotides: TGCGCCAGCAGCTCCTCGGGACAGGGGGGATACTATGGCTACACCTTC. Translation gives CASSSSGQGGYYGYTF. This chain joins TRBV5-1 and TRBJ1-2, with TRBD1 matching over 11 bases. The trim removed 3 bases at V and 3 bases at J, leaving 7 bases unmatched. CDR1 is SGHRS, CDR2 YFSETQ, per germline. CDR3 size: 16 residues.